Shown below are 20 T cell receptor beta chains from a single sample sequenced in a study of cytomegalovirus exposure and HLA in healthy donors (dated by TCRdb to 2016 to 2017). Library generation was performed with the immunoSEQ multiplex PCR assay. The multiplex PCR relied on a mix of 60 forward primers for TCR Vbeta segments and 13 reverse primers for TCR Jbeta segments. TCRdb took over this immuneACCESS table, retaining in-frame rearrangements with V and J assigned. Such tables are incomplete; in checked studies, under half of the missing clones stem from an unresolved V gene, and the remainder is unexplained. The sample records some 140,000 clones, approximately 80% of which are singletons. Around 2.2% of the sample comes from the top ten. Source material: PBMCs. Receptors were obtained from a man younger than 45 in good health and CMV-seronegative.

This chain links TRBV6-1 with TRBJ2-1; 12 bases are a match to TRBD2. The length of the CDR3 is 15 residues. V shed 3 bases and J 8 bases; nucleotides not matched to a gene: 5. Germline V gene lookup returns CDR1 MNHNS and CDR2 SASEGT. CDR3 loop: CASSESSGRADEQFF. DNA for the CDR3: TGTGCCAGCAGTGAGTCTAGCGGGAGGGCAGATGAGCAGTTCTTC.

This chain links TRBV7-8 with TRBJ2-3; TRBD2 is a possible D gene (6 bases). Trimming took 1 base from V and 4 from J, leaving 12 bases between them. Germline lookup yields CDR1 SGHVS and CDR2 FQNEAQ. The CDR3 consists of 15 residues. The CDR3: CASSLGTSGADTQYF. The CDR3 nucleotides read TGTGCCAGCAGCTTAGGGACTTCGGGGGCAGATACGCAGTATTTT.

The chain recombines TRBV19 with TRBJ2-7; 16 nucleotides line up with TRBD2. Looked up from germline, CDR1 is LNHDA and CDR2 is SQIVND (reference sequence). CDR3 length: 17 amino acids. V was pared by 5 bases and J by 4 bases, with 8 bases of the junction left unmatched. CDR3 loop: CASSPGLAGGPGYEQYF. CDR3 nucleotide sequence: TGTGCCAGTAGTCCGGGACTAGCGGGAGGGCCTGGATACGAGCAGTACTTC.

The CDR3 nucleotides read TGTGCCAGCAGGGTCGGGGTAAACTCTGGAAACACCATATATTTT. It translates to CASRVGVNSGNTIYF. This chain joins TRBV7-2 and TRBJ1-3; D unresolved. Germline assignment: CDR1 SGHTA and CDR2 FQGNSA. V was cut by 6 bases and J by 0 bases, with 12 bases left in between. The CDR3 runs 15 residues.

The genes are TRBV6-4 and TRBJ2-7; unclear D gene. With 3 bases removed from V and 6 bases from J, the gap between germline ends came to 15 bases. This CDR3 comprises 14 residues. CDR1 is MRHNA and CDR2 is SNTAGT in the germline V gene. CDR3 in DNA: TGTGCCAGCAGTGAGTCTAGATCATCGGGCGAGCAGTACTTC. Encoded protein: CASSESRSSGEQYF.

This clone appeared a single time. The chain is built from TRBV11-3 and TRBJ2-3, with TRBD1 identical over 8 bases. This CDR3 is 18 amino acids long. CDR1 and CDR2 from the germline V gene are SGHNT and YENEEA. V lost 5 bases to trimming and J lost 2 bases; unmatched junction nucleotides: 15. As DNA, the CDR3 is TGTGCCAGCAGCCAGTCAGGGGGCTATTCCTCACCCACAGATACGCAGTATTTT. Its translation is CASSQSGGYSSPTDTQYF.

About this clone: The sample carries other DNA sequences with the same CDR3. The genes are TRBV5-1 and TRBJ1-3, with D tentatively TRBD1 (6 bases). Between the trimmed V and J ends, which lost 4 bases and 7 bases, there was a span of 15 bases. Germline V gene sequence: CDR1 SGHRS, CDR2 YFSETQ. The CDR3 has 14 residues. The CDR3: CASSPGTFGNTIYF. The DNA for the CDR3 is TGCGCCAGCAGCCCGGGGACATTCGGGAACACCATATATTTT.

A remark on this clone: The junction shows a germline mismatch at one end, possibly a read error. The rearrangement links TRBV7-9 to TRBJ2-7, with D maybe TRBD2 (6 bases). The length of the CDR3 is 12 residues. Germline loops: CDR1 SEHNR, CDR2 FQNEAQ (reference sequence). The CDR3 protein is CSSSSWGDEQYF. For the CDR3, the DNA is TGTTCCAGCAGCTCCTGGGGGGACGAGCAGTACTTC. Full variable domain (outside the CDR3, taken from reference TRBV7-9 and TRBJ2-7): DTGVSQNPRHKITKRGQNVTFRCDPISEHNRLYWYRQTLGQGPEFLTYFQNEAQLEKSRLLSDRFSAERPKGSFSTLEIQRTEQGDSAMYLCSSSSWGDEQYFGPGTRLTVT.

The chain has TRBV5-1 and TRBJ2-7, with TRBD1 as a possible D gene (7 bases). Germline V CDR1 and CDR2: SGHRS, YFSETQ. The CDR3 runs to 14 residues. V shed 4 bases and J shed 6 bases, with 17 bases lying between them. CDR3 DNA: TGCGCCAGCAGCCGCCAGGGGGGAGTGGGCGAGCAGTACTTC. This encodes CASSRQGGVGEQYF.

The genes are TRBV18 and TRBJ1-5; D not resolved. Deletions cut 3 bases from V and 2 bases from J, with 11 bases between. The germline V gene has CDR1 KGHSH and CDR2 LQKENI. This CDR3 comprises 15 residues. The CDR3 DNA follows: TGTGCCAGCTCACCCAGGTCCTTAGGCAATCAGCCCCAGCATTTT. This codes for CASSPRSLGNQPQHF.

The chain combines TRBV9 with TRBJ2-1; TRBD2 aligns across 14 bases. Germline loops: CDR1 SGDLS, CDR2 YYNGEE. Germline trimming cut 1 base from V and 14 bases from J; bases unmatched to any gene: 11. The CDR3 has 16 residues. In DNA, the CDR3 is TGTGCCAGCAGCGTAATCGCGGGACTAGCGGGAGTTTTCAAGTTCTTC. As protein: CASSVIAGLAGVFKFF.

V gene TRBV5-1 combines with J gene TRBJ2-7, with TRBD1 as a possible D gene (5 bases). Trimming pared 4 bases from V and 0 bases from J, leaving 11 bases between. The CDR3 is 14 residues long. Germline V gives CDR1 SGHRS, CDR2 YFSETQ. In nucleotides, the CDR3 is TGCGCCAGCAGCCTCAGGGCTTCCTCCTACGAGCAGTACTTC. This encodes CASSLRASSYEQYF.

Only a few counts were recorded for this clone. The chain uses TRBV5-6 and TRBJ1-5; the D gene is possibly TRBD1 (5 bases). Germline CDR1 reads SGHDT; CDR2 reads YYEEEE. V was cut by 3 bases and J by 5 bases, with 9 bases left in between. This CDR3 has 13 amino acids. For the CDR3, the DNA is TGTGCCAGCAGCTCAGGGTGGGATCAGCCCCAGCATTTT. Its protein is CASSSGWDQPQHF.

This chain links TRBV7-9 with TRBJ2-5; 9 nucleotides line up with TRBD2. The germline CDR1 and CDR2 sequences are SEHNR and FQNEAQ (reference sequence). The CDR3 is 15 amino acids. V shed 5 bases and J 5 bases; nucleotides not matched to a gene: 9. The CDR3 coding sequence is TGTGCCAGCAGCCCAAGGACTAGCGCTCTGGAGACCCAGTACTTC. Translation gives CASSPRTSALETQYF.

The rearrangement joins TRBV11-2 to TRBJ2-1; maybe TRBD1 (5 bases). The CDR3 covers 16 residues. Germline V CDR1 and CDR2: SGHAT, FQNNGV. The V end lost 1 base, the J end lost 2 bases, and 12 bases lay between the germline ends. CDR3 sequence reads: CASSLVWGSTYNEQFF. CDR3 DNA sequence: TGTGCCAGCAGCTTAGTCTGGGGCTCAACCTACAATGAGCAGTTCTTC.

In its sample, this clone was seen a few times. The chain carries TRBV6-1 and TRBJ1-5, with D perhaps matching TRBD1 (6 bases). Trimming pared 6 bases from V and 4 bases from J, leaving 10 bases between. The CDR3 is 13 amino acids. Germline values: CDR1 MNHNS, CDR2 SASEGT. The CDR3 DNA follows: TGTGCCAGCAGACAGGGCCCGAATCAGCCCCAGCATTTT. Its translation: CASRQGPNQPQHF.

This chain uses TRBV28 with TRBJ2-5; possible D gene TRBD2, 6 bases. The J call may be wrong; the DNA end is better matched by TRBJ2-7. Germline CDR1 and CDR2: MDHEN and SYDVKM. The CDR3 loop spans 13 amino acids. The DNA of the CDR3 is TGTGCCAGCAGTTTGACTAGAAAGTACGAGCAGTACTTC. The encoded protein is CASSLTRKYEQYF.

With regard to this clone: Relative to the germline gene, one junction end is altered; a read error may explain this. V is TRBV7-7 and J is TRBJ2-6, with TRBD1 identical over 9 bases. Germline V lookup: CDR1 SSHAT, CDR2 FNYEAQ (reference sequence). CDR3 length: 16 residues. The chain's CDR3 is CASSYTGGDGANVLTF. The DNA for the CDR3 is TGTGCTAGCAGTTACACAGGGGGCGATGGGGCCAACGTCCTGACTTTC.

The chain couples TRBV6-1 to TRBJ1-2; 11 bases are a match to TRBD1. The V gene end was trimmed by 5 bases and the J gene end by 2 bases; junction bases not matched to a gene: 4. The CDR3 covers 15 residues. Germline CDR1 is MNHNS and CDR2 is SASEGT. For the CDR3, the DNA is TGTGCCAGCAGTCCCAGGACAGGGGGCAACTATGGCTACACCTTC. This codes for CASSPRTGGNYGYTF.

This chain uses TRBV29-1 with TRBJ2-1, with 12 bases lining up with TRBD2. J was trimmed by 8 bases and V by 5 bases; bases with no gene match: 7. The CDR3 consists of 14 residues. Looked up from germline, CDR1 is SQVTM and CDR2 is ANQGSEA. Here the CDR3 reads CSVMRLAGADEQFF. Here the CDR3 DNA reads TGCAGCGTTATGAGACTAGCGGGAGCCGATGAGCAGTTCTTC.